This note documents a single TCR beta chain sequence. These data come from a study of blood T cells in healthy people across ages. CDR3 size: 16 residues. The germline V gene encodes CDR1 SGHTA and CDR2 FQGNSA. The V and J ends lost 2 bases and 0 bases respectively, with 11 bases between them. Next came a second PCR, run for about 6 to 12 cycles, which used a sample-barcoded 5' primer along with a J-beta primer mix. TCRdb fed the 5' RACE reads into MiXCR, producing one record per CDR3 protein. The sample carries about 1.8 million distinct CDR3 sequences, roughly 49% recorded once. The chain recombines TRBV7-2 with TRBJ1-5; D is uncertain. This clonotype was obtained from a woman in her thirties or forties in good health. Specimen: blood. CDR3 sequence: CASSLNGVYSNQPQHF. The CDR3 DNA reads TGTGCCAGCAGCTTAAACGGCGTCTATAGCAATCAGCCCCAGCATTTT. The full variable domain, completed using reference TRBV7-2 and TRBJ1-5, is GAGVSQSPSNKVTEKGKDVELRCDPISGHTALYWYRQSLGQGLEFLIYFQGNSAPDKSGLPSDRFSAERTGGSVSTLTIQRTQQEDSAVYLCASSLNGVYSNQPQHFGDGTRLSIL.